This T cell receptor beta chain came from a study of blood T cell repertoires in COVID-19. Study-wide context: Spain, Italy and the United States supplied samples that represented acute and convalescent COVID-19.

This CDR3 region has 16 residues. CDR1 is SGHNT and CDR2 is YYREEE in the germline V gene (reference sequence). The J segment lost 6 bases and the V segment lost 6 bases, leaving 11 bases of the junction unmatched. Sequencing was performed with immunoSEQ multiplex PCR; in TCRdb, only in-frame clones are kept and a portion is missing. The sample lists tens of thousands of clones; 70% to 90% were seen once. The rearrangement uses TRBV5-4 and TRBJ2-1, with TRBD2 matching 11 bases. The sequenced material came from peripheral blood. The TCR originated in a man aged 60 to 75 with COVID-19, enrolled during active disease. CDR3 sequence (DNA): TGTGCCAGCATCACTACTTTGACTAGCGGGGCCAATGAGCAGTTCTTC. Translating it yields CASITTLTSGANEQFF.